These 31 T cell receptor beta chains came from one sample sequenced in a study of blood T cell repertoires in COVID-19. Sequencing was performed with immunoSEQ multiplex PCR; in TCRdb, only in-frame clones are kept and a portion is missing. Of under 85,000 clones listed, around 80% are singletons. The sequenced material came from peripheral blood. The receptors were gathered from a human donor in a cohort sampled during active COVID-19.

To note about this clone: A much larger clone lies one base from this, so it may be a read error. The rearrangement uses TRBV5-4 and TRBJ1-6, with TRBD1 matching 7 bases. The V segment lost 2 bases and the J segment 7 bases; nucleotides outside the gene matches: 0. The length of the CDR3 is 13 residues. In germline, CDR1 is SGHNT, CDR2 YYREEE (reference sequence). CDR3 bases: TGTGCCAGCAGCTTACAGGGGAATTCACCCCTCCACTTT. Protein: CASSLQGNSPLHF.

The chain joins TRBV19 to TRBJ2-1; D perhaps matches TRBD1 (6 bases). Germline V gene lookup returns CDR1 LNHDA and CDR2 SQIVND (reference sequence). The CDR3 has 16 residues. Trimming removed 5 bases at V and 8 bases at J, with 22 bases between. CDR3 residues: CASSPDRINPGDEQFF. The DNA of the CDR3 is TGTGCCAGTAGTCCGGACAGAATAAACCCAGGCGATGAGCAGTTCTTC.

The chain joins TRBV7-2 to TRBJ1-2; D is perhaps TRBD1 (6 bases). The V and J ends lost 1 base and 7 bases respectively, with 19 bases between them. This CDR3 contains 16 residues. CDR1 and CDR2 (germline): SGHTA, FQGNSA. CDR3 loop: CASSLVSQGAGSGYTF. CDR3 sequence (DNA): TGTGCCAGCAGCTTAGTGTCACAGGGTGCAGGTAGTGGCTACACCTTC.

The V gene is TRBV5-6, the J gene TRBJ1-5; possibly TRBD1 for D (6 bases). The germline CDR1 and CDR2 sequences are SGHDT and YYEEEE. This CDR3 has 16 amino acids. The V end lost 4 bases, the J end lost 1 base, and 15 bases lay between the germline ends. The CDR3 region is CASSRRGAGSNQPQHF. Here the CDR3 DNA reads TGTGCCAGCAGCCGACGGGGGGCAGGCAGCAATCAGCCCCAGCATTTT.

V and J are TRBV4-1 and TRBJ2-7; 9 bases are a match to TRBD2. Germline V lookup: CDR1 MGHRA, CDR2 YSYEKL. The CDR3 totals 19 residues. The V segment lost 1 base and the J segment 6 bases; nucleotides outside the gene matches: 19. CDR3 residues: CASSQAPGLAGAVGVEQYF. In DNA form, the CDR3 reads TGCGCCAGCAGCCAAGCCCCCGGTTTAGCGGGGGCCGTCGGGGTCGAGCAGTACTTC.

The J gene is TRBJ1-2, the V gene TRBV11-2; TRBD1 matches 11 bases. The V gene end was trimmed by 2 bases and the J gene end by 4 bases; junction bases not matched to a gene: 15. CDR1 is SGHAT and CDR2 is FQNNGV in the germline V gene. There are 19 residues in the CDR3. CDR3: CASSLPPGQGASRIYGYTF. The CDR3 nucleotides are TGTGCCAGCAGCTTACCACCAGGACAGGGGGCTAGTCGGATCTATGGCTACACCTTC.

CDR3 in DNA: TGTGCCAGCAGTGAGATGACAACGGCTTTCTTT. It translates to CASSEMTTAFF. The genes are TRBV6-1 and TRBJ1-1, with D unclear. Germline CDR1 and CDR2: MNHNS and SASEGT. Between the trimmed V and J ends, which lost 3 bases and 11 bases, there was a span of 10 bases. This CDR3 contains 11 residues.

V and J are TRBV29-1 and TRBJ1-5; 7 nucleotides line up with TRBD1. The CDR3 runs 14 residues. The V and J ends lost 4 bases and 6 bases, in that order; junction bases with no gene match: 9. Germline V CDR1 and CDR2: SQVTM, ANQGSEA. CDR3 loop: CSVAEGALGQPQHF. The CDR3 nucleotides read TGCAGCGTTGCGGAGGGGGCTCTTGGTCAGCCCCAGCATTTT.

The chain couples TRBV19 to TRBJ2-7; TRBD2 agrees at 8 bases. The DNA end is a closer match to TRBJ2-1, so the J assignment may be wrong. Germline-derived CDR1 and CDR2 are LNHDA and SQIVND (reference sequence). CDR3 length equals 16 residues. In DNA, the CDR3 is TGTGCCAGTAGTATAGAGACGGGACTAGTTTCCAATGAGCAGTTCTTC. Its protein is CASSIETGLVSNEQFF.

V is TRBV5-1 and J is TRBJ2-2, with a tentative D call TRBD2 (5 bases). Looked up from germline, CDR1 is SGHRS and CDR2 is YFSETQ. Trimming pared 1 base from V and 1 base from J, leaving 5 bases between. This CDR3 region has 14 residues. The DNA of the CDR3 is TGCGCCAGCAGCTTGAGCGGGAACACCGGGGAGCTGTTTTTT. It encodes CASSLSGNTGELFF.

The genes are TRBV2 and TRBJ1-5, with D tentatively TRBD1 (5 bases). This CDR3 region has 15 residues. The germline V gene encodes CDR1 SNHLY and CDR2 FYNNEI. Between the trimmed V and J ends, which lost 6 bases and 2 bases, there was a span of 14 bases. CDR3 DNA: TGTGCCAGCAGGCGGGGGGTCGGAGGCAATCAGCCCCAGCATTTT. Translation gives CASRRGVGGNQPQHF.

This clone was counted once. This chain links TRBV19 with TRBJ2-3, with 7 bases aligning to TRBD1. V shed 5 bases and J 7 bases; nucleotides not matched to a gene: 6. This CDR3 spans 13 amino acids. Germline CDR1 and CDR2: LNHDA and SQIVND (reference sequence). The CDR3 sequence: CASSFQTGYTQYF. DNA for the CDR3: TGTGCCAGTAGTTTCCAGACAGGGTATACGCAGTATTTT.

This clone appeared a single time. The V gene is TRBV7-3, the J gene TRBJ2-7; a weak D match, TRBD1 (6 bases). The CDR3 consists of 14 residues. V lost 2 bases and J lost 2, with 10 bases in between. The germline V gene has CDR1 SGHTA and CDR2 FQGTGA. In DNA form, the CDR3 reads TGTGCCAGCAGCTTACAGGGGCCTCCCTACGAGCAGTACTTC. It encodes CASSLQGPPYEQYF.

The rearrangement joins TRBV15 to TRBJ1-1; TRBD1 agrees at 10 bases. CDR1 and CDR2 from the germline V gene are LNHNV and YYDKDF (reference sequence). V lost 0 bases and J lost 2; bases outside the gene matches: 9. CDR3 size: 18 residues. The CDR3 loop reads CATSRDPGDRGGNTEAFF. CDR3 DNA sequence: TGTGCCACCAGCAGAGATCCGGGGGACAGGGGAGGAAACACTGAAGCTTTCTTT.

The chain uses TRBV2 and TRBJ1-5; D is uncertain. V lost 8 bases and J 4 bases, leaving 24 bases between the germline ends. Germline CDR1 SNHLY, CDR2 FYNNEI. The CDR3 consists of 17 residues. CDR3 sequence (DNA): TGTGCCAGCGGACGAGATGGGTCTCACGGCGGGAATCAGCCCCAGCATTTT. Translation: CASGRDGSHGGNQPQHF. The variable domain in full, completed from reference TRBV2 and TRBJ1-5, reads EPEVTQTPSHQVTQMGQEVILRCVPISNHLYFYWYRQILGQKVEFLVSFYNNEISEKSEIFDDQFSVERPDGSNFTLKIRSTKLEDSAMYFCASGRDGSHGGNQPQHFGDGTRLSIL.

This clone was detected only once. One end of the junction fails to match germline, which may point to a read error. The chain has TRBV7-7 and TRBJ1-6; TRBD1 matches at 9 bases. CDR3 length equals 15 residues. Germline V gene sequence: CDR1 SSHAT, CDR2 FNYEAQ (reference sequence). The CDR3 DNA follows: TGTGCTAGCAGCTTAGCGCCGGGACAGGGTTCACCCCTCCACTTT. It encodes CASSLAPGQGSPLHF.

The rearrangement joins TRBV10-3 to TRBJ1-4; no clear D. This CDR3 has 13 amino acids. V was trimmed by 8 bases and J by 5 bases, leaving 12 bases between them. Germline V gene data show CDR1 as ENHRY and CDR2 as SYGVKD. The CDR3 DNA reads as TGTGCCATCTCCCTGGAGATGAATGAAAAACTGTTTTTT. Amino acids: CAISLEMNEKLFF.

The chain has TRBV11-2 and TRBJ2-5, with 13 bases that match TRBD2. The CDR3 sequence is 18 residues long. Germline CDR1 is SGHAT and CDR2 is FQNNGV. With V trimmed by 6 bases and J by 1 base, 11 bases remained unmatched. The CDR3 DNA reads as TGTGCCAGCAGTTTCCCGAGGACTAGCGGGGGTTCCCAAGAGACCCAGTACTTC. Amino acids: CASSFPRTSGGSQETQYF.

This clone ranks as medium-sized. The genes are TRBV5-4 and TRBJ2-7, with TRBD1 as a possible D gene (6 bases). The length of the CDR3 is 14 residues. The germline CDR1 and CDR2 sequences are SGHNT and YYREEE (reference sequence). V lost 3 bases and J lost 1, with 11 bases in between. For the CDR3, the DNA is TGTGCCAGCAGCTCCGGGGACACATCCTACGAGCAGTACTTC. Protein product: CASSSGDTSYEQYF.

This clone was seen only a few times. V gene TRBV20-1 combines with J gene TRBJ2-7; the D is unclear. V lost 6 bases, J lost 4 bases, and 10 bases lay in between. From germline, CDR1 is DFQATT and CDR2 SNEGSKA (reference sequence). This CDR3 is built from 11 residues. The CDR3 sequence is CSAHWRYEQYF. The DNA of the CDR3 is TGCAGTGCCCATTGGAGATACGAGCAGTACTTC.

This clone was counted a few times. This chain joins TRBV9 and TRBJ2-3; D is possibly TRBD2 (6 bases). The CDR3 spans 14 residues. CDR1 and CDR2 (germline): SGDLS, YYNGEE. V was pared by 2 bases and J by 3 bases, with 10 bases between. The CDR3 protein is CASSVGGRTDTQYF. The CDR3, as DNA: TGTGCCAGCAGCGTTGGGGGGAGGACAGATACGCAGTATTTT.

V and J are TRBV6-5 and TRBJ2-5, with D maybe TRBD2 (5 bases). Germline assignment: CDR1 MNHEY and CDR2 SVGAGI. This CDR3 has 13 residues. The ends were cut back, 10 bases at V and 1 base at J, with 13 bases in the middle. The CDR3 DNA is TGTGCCACCACGGAGGCGACCCAAGAGACCCAGTACTTC. Encoded protein: CATTEATQETQYF.

V usage is TRBV3-1 (or the pseudogene TRBV3-2) and J usage is TRBJ2-2; tentatively, D is TRBD1 (6 bases). V dropped 6 bases and J dropped 3 bases, with 20 bases sitting between them. The germline V gene encodes CDR1 LGHDT and CDR2 YNNKEL (reference sequence). This CDR3 has 17 residues. This CDR3 reads CASSLRTDREHTGELFF. CDR3 DNA: TGTGCCAGCAGTCTTCGGACAGATAGGGAACACACCGGGGAGCTGTTTTTT.

This clone was detected only a few times. The gene calls are TRBV11-2 and TRBJ1-2; 10 positions agree with TRBD1. CDR3 length equals 13 residues. V dropped 5 bases and J dropped 7; count of bases not matched to a gene: 4. Germline CDR1 is SGHAT and CDR2 is FQNNGV. The CDR3 coding sequence is TGTGCCAGCAGCCCGGGGACAGGGGCTGGCTACACCTTC. Protein: CASSPGTGAGYTF.

This clone was picked up a small number of times. The CDR3 bases are TGCGCCAGCAGCTACAGGGATCAGCCCCAGCATTTT. This codes for CASSYRDQPQHF. V is TRBV10-2 and J is TRBJ1-5; D is perhaps TRBD1 (6 bases). The CDR3 extends over 12 amino acids. Trimming removed 6 bases from V and 5 bases from J, with 8 bases in between. Germline-derived CDR1 and CDR2 are WSHSY and SAAADI.

The rearrangement links TRBV27 to TRBJ2-2; 12 bases map to TRBD2. The trim removed 4 bases at V and 7 bases at J, leaving 4 bases unmatched. The germline gives CDR1 MNHEY, CDR2 SMNVEV (reference sequence). This CDR3 comprises 15 residues. In DNA form, the CDR3 reads TGTGCCAGCAGTTCTCTAGCGGGGGGGCTCGGGGAGCTGTTTTTT. It encodes CASSSLAGGLGELFF.

This clone was detected only once. This sequence joins TRBV2 and TRBJ1-5; the match to TRBD1 covers 9 bases. The CDR3 sequence is 14 residues long. V gave up 8 bases and J gave up 6 bases; unmatched junction bases: 8. Germline CDR1 is SNHLY and CDR2 is FYNNEI. The CDR3 DNA reads as TGTGCCAGCCGACCACAGGGGGCAGTTCAGCCCCAGCATTTT. Protein product: CASRPQGAVQPQHF.

J is TRBJ2-7 and V is TRBV6-6; possibly TRBD1 for D (6 bases). Germline loops: CDR1 MNHNY, CDR2 SVGAGI (reference sequence). The V gene lost 5 bases and the J gene lost 4 bases, with 15 bases spanning the gap. CDR3 length: 14 amino acids. CDR3 coding DNA: TGTGCCAGCAGTGCTATGGGGGCTGGGTACGAGCAGTACTTC. Amino acid sequence: CASSAMGAGYEQYF.

The chain combines TRBV10-3 with TRBJ2-5; the match to TRBD2 covers 10 bases. V shed 2 bases, J shed 2 bases, and the junction held 5 bases outside the gene matches. CDR3 length: 16 residues. Germline V lookup: CDR1 ENHRY, CDR2 SYGVKD. The CDR3 here is CAISEGIAGGQETQYF. In nucleotides, the CDR3 is TGTGCCATCAGTGAGGGTATAGCGGGGGGACAAGAGACCCAGTACTTC.

V usage is TRBV2 and J usage is TRBJ2-2, with 7 positions matching TRBD2. CDR3 size: 15 residues. The V and J ends lost 4 bases and 2 bases, in that order; junction bases with no gene match: 4. In germline, CDR1 is SNHLY, CDR2 FYNNEI. The CDR3 protein is CASSGGRVNTGELFF. The CDR3 DNA reads as TGTGCCAGCAGTGGGGGGAGGGTAAACACCGGGGAGCTGTTTTTT.

The chain has TRBV11-3 and TRBJ2-1; D is perhaps TRBD2 (6 bases). V was clipped by 5 bases and J by 0 bases, with 8 bases between them. Germline values: CDR1 SGHNT, CDR2 YENEEA. This CDR3 spans 14 amino acids. DNA for the CDR3: TGTGCCAGCAGCGGGGGGAGCTCCTACAATGAGCAGTTCTTC. As protein: CASSGGSSYNEQFF. Looking up the rest from reference TRBV11-3 and TRBJ2-1 gives the full variable domain: EAGVVQSPRYKIIEKKQPVAFWCNPISGHNTLYWYLQNLGQGPELLIRYENEEAVDDSQLPKDRFSAERLKGVDSTLKIQPAELGDSAVYLCASSGGSSYNEQFFGPGTRLTVL.